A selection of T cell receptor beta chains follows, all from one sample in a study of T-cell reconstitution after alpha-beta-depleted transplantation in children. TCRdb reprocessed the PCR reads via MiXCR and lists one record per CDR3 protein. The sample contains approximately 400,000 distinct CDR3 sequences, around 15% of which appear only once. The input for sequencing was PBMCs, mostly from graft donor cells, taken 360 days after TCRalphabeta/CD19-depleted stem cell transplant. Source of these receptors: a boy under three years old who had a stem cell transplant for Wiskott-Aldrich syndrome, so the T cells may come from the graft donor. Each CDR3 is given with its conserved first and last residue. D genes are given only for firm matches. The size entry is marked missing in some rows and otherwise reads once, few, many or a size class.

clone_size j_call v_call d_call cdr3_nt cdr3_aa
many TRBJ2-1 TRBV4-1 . TGCGCCAGCAGCCGGGGATGGAATGAGCAGTTCTTC CASSRGWNEQFF
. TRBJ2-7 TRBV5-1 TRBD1 TGCGCCAGCAGCATGGACAGGGGCCTCTACGAGCAGTACTTC CASSMDRGLYEQYF
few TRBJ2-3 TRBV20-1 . TGCAGTGCGTTTAGCGATTCAGATACGCAGTATTTT CSAFSDSDTQYF
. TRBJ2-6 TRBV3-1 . TGTGCCAGCAGCCAAGAAAGAGTACCTGGGGCCAACGTCCTGACTTTC CASSQERVPGANVLTF
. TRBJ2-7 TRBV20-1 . TGCAGTGCTAGAGGACCCCAGCGGCAGTACTTC CSARGPQRQYF
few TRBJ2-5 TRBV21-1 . TGTGCCAGCAGGAAGCCCGACAGAAAGGAGACCCAGTACTTC CASRKPDRKETQYF
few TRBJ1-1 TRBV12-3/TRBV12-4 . TGTGCCAGCAGTTTAGTCGCAGGACCCACTGAAGCTTTCTTT CASSLVAGPTEAFF
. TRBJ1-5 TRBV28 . TGTGCCAGCAGTTTACGATTCAGGCAGCCCCAGCATTTT CASSLRFRQPQHF
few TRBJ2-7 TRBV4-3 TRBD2 TGCGCCAGCAGCCAAGATGTATGGACTAGCAGCTACGAGCAGTACTTC CASSQDVWTSSYEQYF
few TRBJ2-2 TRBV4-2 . TGTGCCAGCAGCCAAGATTCGAAGGGCAGAAGAAACACCGGGGAGCTGTTTTTT CASSQDSKGRRNTGELFF
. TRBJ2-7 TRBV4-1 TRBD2 TGCGCCAGCAGCCAACTCCGGGCAGCGGGGGCGCAGTACTTC CASSQLRAAGAQYF
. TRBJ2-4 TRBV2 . TGTGCCAGCGAGATGATATTAGCCAAAAACGTTCAGTACTTC CASEMILAKNVQYF
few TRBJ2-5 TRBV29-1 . TGCAGCGCTATACCCAGGGGTTCTAGCGAGACCCAGTACTTC CSAIPRGSSETQYF
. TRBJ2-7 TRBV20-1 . TGCAGTGCTAGTGTCTACTACGAGCAGTACTTC CSASVYYEQYF
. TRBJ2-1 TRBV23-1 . TGCGCCAGCAGTCAATTACCGACAGGGAGGATCAATGAGCAGTTCTTC CASSQLPTGRINEQFF
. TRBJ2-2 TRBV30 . TGTGCCTGGAGGTGGGGTAGCACCGGGGAGCTGTTTTTT CAWRWGSTGELFF
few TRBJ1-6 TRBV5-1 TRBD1 TGCGCCAGCAGCTTAAGACAGGGACTACAAAGCTCCTATAATTCACCCCTCCACTTT CASSLRQGLQSSYNSPLHF
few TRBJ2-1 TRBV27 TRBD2 TGTGCCAGCAGTAGCCGGGAGGAAAGCTCCTACAATGAGCAGTTCTTC CASSSREESSYNEQFF
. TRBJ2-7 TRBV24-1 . TGTGCCACCAGTGAGGGACGGACCTCCTACGAGCAGTACTTC CATSEGRTSYEQYF
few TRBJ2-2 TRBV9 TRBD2 TGTGCCAGCAGCATCTCCGGGACTAGCGGGAGCCTGAACACCGGGGAGCTGTTTTTT CASSISGTSGSLNTGELFF
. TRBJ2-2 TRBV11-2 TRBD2 TGTGCCAGCAGCTACATAGCGGGGGGTAACACCGGGGAGCTGTTTTTT CASSYIAGGNTGELFF
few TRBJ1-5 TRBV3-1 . TGTGCCAGCAGCCAAGACTTCGGAGGGTTAGGAAACAATCAGCCCCAGCATTTT CASSQDFGGLGNNQPQHF
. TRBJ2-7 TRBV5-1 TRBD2 TGCGCCAGCAGCTTACGACCCGGGACTAGCGGGAGTTTGTACGAGCAGTACTTC CASSLRPGTSGSLYEQYF
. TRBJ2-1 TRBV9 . TGTGCCAGCAGCCCCTCCTCCCGGAGCTCCTACAATGAGCAGTTCTTC CASSPSSRSSYNEQFF
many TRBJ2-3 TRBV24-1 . TGTGCCACCAGTGACACCAGACGGCCTGGTACGCAGTATTTT CATSDTRRPGTQYF
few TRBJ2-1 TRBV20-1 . TGCAGTGCTAGAAATGGGAGGCGGAACAATGAGCAGTTCTTC CSARNGRRNNEQFF
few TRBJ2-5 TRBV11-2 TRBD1 TGTGCCAGCAGCTTATTCGCACCGGGACAGGTTTACCAAGAGACCCAGTACTTC CASSLFAPGQVYQETQYF
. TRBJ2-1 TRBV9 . TGTGCCAGCGGGGGGCTCCCCAATGAGCAGTTCTTC CASGGLPNEQFF
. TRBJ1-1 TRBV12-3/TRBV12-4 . TGTGCCAGCAGATCGAAGAACACTGAAGCTTTCTTT CASRSKNTEAFF
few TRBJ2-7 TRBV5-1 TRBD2 TGCGCCAGCAGCTTGGCTAGCGGGAGGTTCTCCTACGAGCAGTACTTC CASSLASGRFSYEQYF
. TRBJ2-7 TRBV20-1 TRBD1 TGCAGTGCTAGAATCGGTGACAGGGAAAACGAGCAGTACTTC CSARIGDRENEQYF
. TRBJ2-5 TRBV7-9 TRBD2 TGTGCCAGCAGCGATCCGGGACTAGTACCTACCCAGTACTTC CASSDPGLVPTQYF
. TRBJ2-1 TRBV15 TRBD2 TGTGCCACCAGCAGAGATCTCGCTAGCGGGGGGATTGGTGAGCAGTTCTTC CATSRDLASGGIGEQFF
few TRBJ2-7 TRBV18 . TGTGCCAGCTCACCACTCCCTGGATTCGGGGGATCCTACGAGCAGTACTTC CASSPLPGFGGSYEQYF
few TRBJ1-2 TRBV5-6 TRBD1 TGTGCCAGCAGCTTGACCGGGACAGGCTATGGCTACACCTTC CASSLTGTGYGYTF
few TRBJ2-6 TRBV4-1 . TGCGCCAGCAGCCTGGGGATCTCTGGGGCCAACGTCCTGACTTTC CASSLGISGANVLTF
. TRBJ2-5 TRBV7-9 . TGTGCCAGCAGCCCTGGGGGAGGGGGCGGTTTCCAGTACTTC CASSPGGGGGFQYF
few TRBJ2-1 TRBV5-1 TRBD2 TGCGCCAGCAGCTTGGCCGGGACTAGCGGCAACAATGAGCAGTTCTTC CASSLAGTSGNNEQFF
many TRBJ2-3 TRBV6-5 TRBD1 TGTGCCAGCAGAAGGGGACAGGGGTTTACAGATACGCAGTATTTT CASRRGQGFTDTQYF
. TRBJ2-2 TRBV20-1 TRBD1 TGCAGTGCATCCGGGACAGGGAACACCGGGGAGCTGTTTTTT CSASGTGNTGELFF
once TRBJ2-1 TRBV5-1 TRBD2 TGCGCCAGCAGCATAGCGGGAGGTAACAATGAGCAGTTCTTC CASSIAGGNNEQFF
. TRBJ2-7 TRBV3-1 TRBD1 TGTGCCAGCAGCCACGCCGGACAGGCCTCCTACGAGCAGTACTTC CASSHAGQASYEQYF
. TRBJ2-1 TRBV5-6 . TGTGCCAGCAGCTTGGGGGACCTCAACAATGAGCAGTTCTTC CASSLGDLNNEQFF
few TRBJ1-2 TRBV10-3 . TGTGCCATCAGTGGGGGGAAGGCGGTCTATGGCTACACCTTC CAISGGKAVYGYTF
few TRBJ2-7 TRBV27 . TGTGCCAGCAGTTTAAACCTCCGGACTGCTCTCTACGAGCAGTACTTC CASSLNLRTALYEQYF
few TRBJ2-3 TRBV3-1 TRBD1 TGTGCCAGCAGCCAAGATCGGGACAGGCGGCGGAATACGCAGTATTTT CASSQDRDRRRNTQYF
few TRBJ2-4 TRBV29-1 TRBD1 TGCAGCGTTGAAAAGTTGGAGACAGGGAATAAAAACATTCAGTACTTC CSVEKLETGNKNIQYF
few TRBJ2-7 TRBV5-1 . TGCGCCAGCAGCTTGAGGGCCCCCTCCTACGAGCAGTACTTC CASSLRAPSYEQYF
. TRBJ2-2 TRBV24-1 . TGTGCCACCAGTACCCCAGGGGAGACCGGGGAGCTGTTTTTT CATSTPGETGELFF
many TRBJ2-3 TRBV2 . TGTGCCAGCCTTAACTCCCAGGGGCCTTATACGCAGTATTTT CASLNSQGPYTQYF
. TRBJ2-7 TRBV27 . TGTGCCAGCAGAGGGCTCCACGAGCAGTACTTC CASRGLHEQYF
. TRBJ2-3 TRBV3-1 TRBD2 TGTGCCAGCAGCCAGCCTGGTCTAGCGGGAAGATTTACGCAGTATTTT CASSQPGLAGRFTQYF
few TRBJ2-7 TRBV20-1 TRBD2 TGCAGTGCTAGAGATGCTTTCGGACTAGCGGGCCCCAGCTCCTACGAGCAGTACTTC CSARDAFGLAGPSSYEQYF
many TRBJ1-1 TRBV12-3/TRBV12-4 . TGTGCCAGCAGTTTAGACGGGGGGGCAGGAAACACTGAAGCTTTCTTT CASSLDGGAGNTEAFF
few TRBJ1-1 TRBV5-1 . TGCGCCAGCAGCTTGTTGGGGGCCCTCTCCGGGAACACTGAAGCTTTCTTT CASSLLGALSGNTEAFF
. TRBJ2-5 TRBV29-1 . TGCAGCGTTGAACTAGGGGGAACGAAGACCCAGTACTTC CSVELGGTKTQYF
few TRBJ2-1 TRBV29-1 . TGCAGCGTTGCCAGCCCTTTCTACAATGAGCAGTTCTTC CSVASPFYNEQFF
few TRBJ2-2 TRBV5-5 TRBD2 TGTGCCAGCAGCTTGATGACTAGCTGGACCGGGGAGCTGTTTTTT CASSLMTSWTGELFF